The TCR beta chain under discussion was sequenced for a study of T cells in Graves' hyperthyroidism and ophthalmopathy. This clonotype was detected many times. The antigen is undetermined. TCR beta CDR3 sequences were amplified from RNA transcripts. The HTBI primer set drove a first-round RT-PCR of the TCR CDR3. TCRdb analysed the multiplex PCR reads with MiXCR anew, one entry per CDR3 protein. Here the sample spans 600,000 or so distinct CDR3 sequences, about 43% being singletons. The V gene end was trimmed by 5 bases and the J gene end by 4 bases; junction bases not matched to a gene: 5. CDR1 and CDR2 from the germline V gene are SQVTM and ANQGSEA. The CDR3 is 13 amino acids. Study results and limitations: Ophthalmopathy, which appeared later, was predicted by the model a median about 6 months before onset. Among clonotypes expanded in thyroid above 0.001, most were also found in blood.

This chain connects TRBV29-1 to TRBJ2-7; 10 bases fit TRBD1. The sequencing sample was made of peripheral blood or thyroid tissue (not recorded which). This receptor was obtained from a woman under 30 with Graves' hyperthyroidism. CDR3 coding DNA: TGCAGCGTTCTCCGACAGGGGGCTTACGAGCAGTACTTC. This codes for CSVLRQGAYEQYF.